This passage covers 25 T cell receptor beta chains from one sample sequenced in a study of CD4 T cells in relation to SARS-CoV-2 and coronaviruses. Method: immunoSEQ multiplex PCR; TCRdb's copy keeps in-frame clones and lacks some. The data hold about 43,000 clones, with approximately 80% observed a single time. Their recognized antigens are unknown. Sequencing was carried out using naive CD4+ T cells from PBMCs, cultured in vitro. Described subset: naive CD4+ T cells isolated by negative enrichment. The receptors were sampled from an adult with COVID-19.

The V gene is TRBV28, the J gene TRBJ2-3; 7 bases match TRBD2. The CDR3 sequence is 17 residues long. V lost 5 bases to trimming and J lost 0 bases; unmatched junction nucleotides: 11. The germline gives CDR1 MDHEN, CDR2 SYDVKM. CDR3 loop: CASSLLQAGTSTDTQYF. In DNA, the CDR3 is TGTGCCAGCAGTCTCCTACAAGCGGGGACTAGCACAGATACGCAGTATTTT. The full variable domain, its missing parts supplied by reference TRBV28 and TRBJ2-3, is DVKVTQSSRYLVKRTGEKVFLECVQDMDHENMFWYRQDPGLGLRLIYFSYDVKMKEKGDIPEGYSVSREKKERFSLILESASTNQTSMYLCASSLLQAGTSTDTQYFGPGTRLTVL.

This chain uses TRBV5-5 with TRBJ2-2; TRBD2 matches 8 bases. The CDR3 contains 14 residues. The V segment lost 0 bases and the J segment 8 bases; nucleotides outside the gene matches: 3. Per the germline V gene, CDR1 is SGHKS and CDR2 is YYEKEE (reference sequence). In DNA, the CDR3 is TGTGCCAGCAGCTTGGAACTAGCGGCGGGGGAGCTGTTTTTT. It is translated as CASSLELAAGELFF.

This chain links TRBV7-2 with TRBJ2-4; the D call may be TRBD1 or TRBD2 (7 bases each). The CDR3 runs to 14 residues. The V end was cut by 1 base, the J end by 7 bases, with 11 bases between. Germline assignment: CDR1 SGHTA and CDR2 FQGNSA. In DNA, the CDR3 is TGTGCCAGCAGCTTAGGCAGGGGGGGGAACATTCAGTACTTC. This translates into CASSLGRGGNIQYF.

The rearrangement joins TRBV9 to TRBJ2-2, with D maybe TRBD1 (6 bases). Germline assignment: CDR1 SGDLS and CDR2 YYNGEE. The V end was cut by 2 bases, the J end by 1 base, with 9 bases between. The CDR3 totals 15 residues. CDR3 region: CASSVSGQNTGELFF. The CDR3 DNA sequence: TGTGCCAGCAGCGTTTCGGGACAGAACACCGGGGAGCTGTTTTTT.

This rearrangement joins TRBV2 to TRBJ2-7; D gene uncertain. V was pared by 1 base and J by 4 bases, with 17 bases between. Germline lookup yields CDR1 SNHLY and CDR2 FYNNEI. This CDR3 has 16 amino acids. CDR3 coding DNA: TGTGCCAGCAGTGAAGTAGGAGAGACACTGGTATACGAGCAGTACTTC. This encodes CASSEVGETLVYEQYF.

The gene calls are TRBV30 and TRBJ1-2, with D maybe TRBD1 (5 bases). CDR1 and CDR2 (germline): GTSNPN, SVGIG (reference sequence). This CDR3 contains 13 residues. Between the trimmed V and J ends, which lost 0 bases and 7 bases, there was a span of 12 bases. The CDR3 spells CAWSVRQGGGYTF. The CDR3 DNA reads as TGTGCCTGGAGTGTACGGCAGGGTGGTGGCTACACCTTC.

Only a few counts were recorded for this clone. For the CDR3, the DNA is TGTGCCAGCGCAACAGGTGATCAAGAGACCCAGTACTTC. It codes for CASATGDQETQYF. The chain employs TRBV11-2 and TRBJ2-5; weak D call: TRBD1 (5 bases). Trimming stripped 8 bases from V and 2 bases from J, with 12 bases between. The CDR3 has 13 amino acids. Germline V gene data show CDR1 as SGHAT and CDR2 as FQNNGV. Looking up the rest from reference TRBV11-2 and TRBJ2-5 gives the full variable domain: EAGVAQSPRYKIIEKRQSVAFWCNPISGHATLYWYQQILGQGPKLLIQFQNNGVVDDSQLPKDRFSAERLKGVDSTLKIQPAKLEDSAVYLCASATGDQETQYFGPGTRLLVL.

For this clone: Other nucleotide sequences from this sample produce the same CDR3. The chain is built from TRBV18 and TRBJ2-3; D is undetermined. Germline V gives CDR1 KGHSH, CDR2 LQKENI. V was cut by 3 bases and J by 1 base, with 5 bases left in between. There are 13 residues in the CDR3. The CDR3 DNA is TGTGCCAGCTCACCCCCAGGCACAGATACGCAGTATTTT. It translates to CASSPPGTDTQYF.

This clone was recorded once. V and J are TRBV7-9 and TRBJ2-5, with D uncertain. The CDR3 extends over 14 amino acids. V dropped 8 bases and J dropped 5 bases, with 18 bases sitting between them. Germline V lookup: CDR1 SEHNR, CDR2 FQNEAQ (reference sequence). The CDR3 protein is CASRPLGFGETQYF. DNA of the CDR3: TGTGCCAGCCGGCCGCTGGGGTTCGGGGAGACCCAGTACTTC.

The V call is TRBV10-1, the J call TRBJ2-1; 8 bases are shared with TRBD1. The J segment lost 8 bases and the V segment lost 6 bases, leaving 6 bases of the junction unmatched. Germline CDR1 is WNHNN and CDR2 is SYGVQD (reference sequence). CDR3 length: 13 amino acids. The CDR3 here is CASRPKTGDEQFF. In DNA form, the CDR3 reads TGCGCCAGCAGACCCAAGACAGGGGATGAGCAGTTCTTC.

This chain links TRBV19 with TRBJ2-5; possibly TRBD2 for D (6 bases). CDR1 is LNHDA and CDR2 is SQIVND in the germline V gene (reference sequence). The CDR3 spans 15 residues. V was clipped by 5 bases and J by 5 bases, with 18 bases between them. The CDR3 DNA follows: TGTGCCAGTAGTCCCGGCGGGGCTCGGCGGGAGACCCAGTACTTC. Protein: CASSPGGARRETQYF.

The sample holds a few counts of this clone. The V gene is TRBV7-2, the J gene TRBJ1-2; 11 nucleotides match TRBD1. Germline CDR1 is SGHTA and CDR2 is FQGNSA. Germline trimming cut 5 bases from V and 8 bases from J; bases unmatched to any gene: 10. The CDR3 spans 15 residues. CDR3: CASSLPGQGARGYTF. CDR3 sequence (DNA): TGTGCCAGCAGCCTACCAGGACAGGGGGCTCGGGGCTACACCTTC.

The J gene is TRBJ2-7, the V gene TRBV28; D unclear. This CDR3 comprises 13 residues. The V gene lost 1 base and the J gene lost 3 bases, with 7 bases spanning the gap. Germline CDR1 is MDHEN and CDR2 is SYDVKM. CDR3: CASSLSPIYEQYF. In nucleotides, the CDR3 is TGTGCCAGCAGTTTATCTCCAATCTACGAGCAGTACTTC. The variable domain in full, completed from reference TRBV28 and TRBJ2-7, reads DVKVTQSSRYLVKRTGEKVFLECVQDMDHENMFWYRQDPGLGLRLIYFSYDVKMKEKGDIPEGYSVSREKKERFSLILESASTNQTSMYLCASSLSPIYEQYFGPGTRLTVT.

The chain is built from TRBV6-2 or TRBV6-3 and TRBJ1-4, with D maybe TRBD1 (5 bases). V lost 2 bases to trimming and J lost 0 bases, with 10 bases between them. CDR1 and CDR2 from the germline V gene are MNHEY and SVGEGT. There are 16 residues in the CDR3. CDR3 nucleotide sequence: TGTGCCAGCAGTTACGGAGACAGTGCAACTAATGAAAAACTGTTTTTT. Translated, it gives CASSYGDSATNEKLFF.

The genes are TRBV19 and TRBJ2-7, with a possible D match to TRBD2 (6 bases). CDR1 and CDR2 (germline): LNHDA, SQIVND (reference sequence). Trimming shortened V by 8 bases and J by 5 bases, and 16 bases separated the two germline ends. CDR3 length: 13 amino acids. The CDR3 coding sequence is TGTGCCAGTTCCAAGGCGGGACGGAACGAGCAGTACTTC. Protein product: CASSKAGRNEQYF.

This clone was counted once. The rearrangement links TRBV6-5 to TRBJ2-1, with TRBD1 matching over 7 bases. Per the germline V gene, CDR1 is MNHEY and CDR2 is SVGAGI. J lost 4 bases, V lost 4 bases, and 10 bases had no gene match. The CDR3 loop spans 16 amino acids. The CDR3, as DNA: TGTGCCAGCAGTTCAGCCCCGGGACAGCTATACAATGAGCAGTTCTTC. Its protein product is CASSSAPGQLYNEQFF.

The chain links TRBV28 to TRBJ1-1; the D is unclear. Germline V gene data show CDR1 as MDHEN and CDR2 as SYDVKM. This CDR3 is built from 15 residues. V was cut by 3 bases and J by 1 base, with 12 bases left in between. The CDR3 is CASSFRGQPNTEAFF. The CDR3 region has the DNA TGTGCCAGCAGTTTTCGCGGTCAGCCGAACACTGAAGCTTTCTTT.

J is TRBJ1-5 and V is TRBV27, with D unclear. The CDR3 loop spans 14 amino acids. CDR1 is MNHEY, CDR2 SMNVEV, per germline (reference sequence). The V end lost 6 bases, the J end lost 2 bases, and 11 bases lay between the germline ends. CDR3 sequence (DNA): TGTGCCAGCAGCCGGAGGGCTGGCAATCAGCCCCAGCATTTT. Translation: CASSRRAGNQPQHF.

The chain couples TRBV2 to TRBJ2-1, with 9 bases that match TRBD1. V was pared by 6 bases and J by 1 base, with 4 bases of the junction left unmatched. This CDR3 spans 15 amino acids. Germline V CDR1 and CDR2: SNHLY, FYNNEI. This chain's CDR3 is CASRTGQGSYNEQFF. In DNA, the CDR3 is TGTGCCAGCAGAACCGGACAGGGGTCCTACAATGAGCAGTTCTTC.

The J gene is TRBJ2-5, the V gene TRBV11-3, with D possibly being TRBD1 (5 bases). The V and J ends lost 3 bases and 2 bases respectively, with 7 bases between them. The CDR3 has 13 residues. Germline V gene lookup returns CDR1 SGHNT and CDR2 YENEEA. CDR3 nucleotides: TGTGCCAGCAGCTTGCAGGGTCAAGAGACCCAGTACTTC. Translated, it gives CASSLQGQETQYF.

The rearrangement links TRBV30 to TRBJ2-5, with a possible D match to TRBD1 (5 bases). With 4 bases removed from V and 5 bases from J, the gap between germline ends came to 14 bases. The CDR3 contains 13 residues. Germline V gene data show CDR1 as GTSNPN and CDR2 as SVGIG (reference sequence). The CDR3 sequence is CAWNNQGDETQYF. DNA of the CDR3: TGTGCCTGGAATAATCAGGGTGACGAGACCCAGTACTTC.

The chain combines TRBV5-4 with TRBJ2-3; the D is unclear. The V gene lost 0 bases and the J gene lost 1 base, with 6 bases spanning the gap. In germline, CDR1 is SGHNT, CDR2 YYREEE (reference sequence). The CDR3 sequence is 14 residues long. CDR3 in amino acids: CASSLEERTDTQYF. The CDR3, as DNA: TGTGCCAGCAGCTTGGAAGAGCGCACAGATACGCAGTATTTT.

The rearrangement uses TRBV7-2 and TRBJ2-1; D not certain. The CDR3 contains 12 residues. Trimming removed 3 bases from V and 4 bases from J, with 4 bases in between. Germline CDR1 is SGHTA and CDR2 is FQGNSA. The CDR3 loop is CASSFVYNEQFF. CDR3 in DNA: TGTGCCAGCAGCTTCGTATACAATGAGCAGTTCTTC.

The gene calls are TRBV28 and TRBJ2-7, with a tentative D call TRBD2 (5 bases). Germline-derived CDR1 and CDR2 are MDHEN and SYDVKM. V lost 2 bases, J lost 0 bases, and 11 bases lay in between. The CDR3 consists of 15 residues. The CDR3 sequence: CASSLVTGFSYEQYF. CDR3 nucleotide sequence: TGTGCCAGCAGTTTAGTTACGGGATTCTCCTACGAGCAGTACTTC. Complete variable domain (other parts from reference TRBV28 and TRBJ2-7): DVKVTQSSRYLVKRTGEKVFLECVQDMDHENMFWYRQDPGLGLRLIYFSYDVKMKEKGDIPEGYSVSREKKERFSLILESASTNQTSMYLCASSLVTGFSYEQYFGPGTRLTVT.

This clone has a handful of counts. This sequence joins TRBV6-6 and TRBJ2-7, with D perhaps TRBD2 (5 bases). Trimming took 2 bases from V and 5 from J, leaving 13 bases between them. The CDR3 is made up of 14 amino acids. The germline CDR1 and CDR2 sequences are MNHNY and SVGAGI (reference sequence). In nucleotides, the CDR3 is TGTGCCAGCAGTTACCCCGGGGAGAGCGACGAGCAGTACTTC. It yields the protein CASSYPGESDEQYF.